Listed below are T cell receptor beta chains from one sample, sequenced in a study of shared clonotypes between healthy human individuals. Method: immunoSEQ multiplex PCR; TCRdb's copy keeps in-frame clones and lacks some. The sample lists 2 million to 2.5 million clones; 80% to 95% were seen once. Sequencing used naive CD4+ T cells from PBMCs. The receptors derive from a man between 18 and 29 years old in good health. Some clones in this sample may be carry-over from other donors' samples. Both conserved end residues are part of each CDR3. Fields, in order: V gene, D gene, J gene, clone size, CDR3 protein, CDR3 DNA. D genes are given only for firm matches. A row's size may be missing; if present it is once, few, many or a size class.

v_gene: TRBV28; d_gene: TRBD2; j_gene: TRBJ2-3; abundance: NA; CDR3aa: CASNSLAGGTDTQYF; CDR3nt: TGTGCCAGCAATTCCCTAGCGGGGGGCACAGATACGCAGTATTTT
v_gene: TRBV4-3; d_gene: NA; j_gene: TRBJ2-1; abundance: once; CDR3aa: CASSMRGGGNEQFF; CDR3nt: TGCGCCAGCAGCATGAGGGGAGGCGGAAATGAGCAGTTCTTC
v_gene: TRBV19; d_gene: TRBD1; j_gene: TRBJ2-5; abundance: NA; CDR3aa: CASTPTRGQGAIETQYF; CDR3nt: TGTGCCAGTACCCCTACGCGGGGACAGGGGGCAATTGAGACCCAGTACTTC
v_gene: TRBV7-3; d_gene: NA; j_gene: TRBJ2-2; abundance: NA; CDR3aa: CASSLMRTPNTGELFF; CDR3nt: TGTGCCAGCAGCTTAATGCGGACACCCAACACCGGGGAGCTGTTTTTT
v_gene: TRBV19; d_gene: NA; j_gene: TRBJ1-1; abundance: once; CDR3aa: CASSIDWGTEAFF; CDR3nt: TGTGCCAGTAGTATAGACTGGGGGACTGAAGCTTTCTTT
v_gene: TRBV6-4; d_gene: TRBD2; j_gene: TRBJ2-1; abundance: once; CDR3aa: CASSARGLAAYNEQFF; CDR3nt: TGTGCCAGCAGTGCCCGAGGACTAGCGGCCTACAATGAGCAGTTCTTC
v_gene: TRBV5-4; d_gene: NA; j_gene: TRBJ1-3; abundance: NA; CDR3aa: CASSLAGASGNTIYF; CDR3nt: TGTGCCAGCAGCTTGGCGGGGGCCTCTGGAAACACCATATATTTT
v_gene: TRBV2; d_gene: NA; j_gene: TRBJ2-6; abundance: NA; CDR3aa: CASTRSSGANVLTF; CDR3nt: TGTGCCAGCACCAGGAGCTCTGGGGCCAACGTCCTGACTTTC
v_gene: TRBV9; d_gene: NA; j_gene: TRBJ1-1; abundance: NA; CDR3aa: CASSVGVGDLNTEAFF; CDR3nt: TGTGCCAGCAGCGTAGGTGTAGGGGATTTGAACACTGAAGCTTTCTTT
v_gene: TRBV5-1; d_gene: TRBD2; j_gene: TRBJ2-3; abundance: NA; CDR3aa: CASSSGTLAGGFTDTQYF; CDR3nt: TGCGCCAGCAGCTCCGGAACCTTAGCGGGAGGATTCACAGATACGCAGTATTTT
v_gene: TRBV29-1; d_gene: NA; j_gene: TRBJ2-1; abundance: NA; CDR3aa: CSVERMWGEPDEQFF; CDR3nt: TGCAGCGTTGAACGAATGTGGGGCGAGCCCGATGAGCAGTTCTTC
v_gene: TRBV9; d_gene: TRBD1; j_gene: TRBJ2-5; abundance: NA; CDR3aa: CASSPGQGQETQYF; CDR3nt: TGTGCCAGCAGCCCTGGACAGGGCCAAGAGACCCAGTACTTC
v_gene: TRBV4-3; d_gene: NA; j_gene: TRBJ2-5; abundance: NA; CDR3aa: CASSQDRGGGPWETQYF; CDR3nt: TGCGCCAGCAGCCAAGATCGAGGGGGAGGGCCTTGGGAGACCCAGTACTTC
v_gene: TRBV6-1; d_gene: NA; j_gene: TRBJ1-2; abundance: NA; CDR3aa: CASSVPGGYTF; CDR3nt: TGTGCCAGCAGTGTACCGGGAGGCTACACCTTC
v_gene: TRBV11-1; d_gene: TRBD2; j_gene: TRBJ2-1; abundance: NA; CDR3aa: CASTKLAGGHEQFF; CDR3nt: TGTGCCAGCACCAAACTAGCGGGAGGTCATGAGCAGTTCTTC
v_gene: TRBV5-1; d_gene: NA; j_gene: TRBJ2-1; abundance: NA; CDR3aa: CASSLGAYEQFF; CDR3nt: TGCGCCAGCAGCTTGGGGGCCTATGAGCAGTTCTTC
v_gene: TRBV5-4; d_gene: NA; j_gene: TRBJ2-3; abundance: NA; CDR3aa: CASSLGGVSTDTQYF; CDR3nt: TGTGCCAGCAGCTTGGGGGGAGTGTCTACAGATACGCAGTATTTT
v_gene: TRBV7-9; d_gene: NA; j_gene: TRBJ1-4; abundance: NA; CDR3aa: CASSAGGASNEKLFF; CDR3nt: TGTGCCAGCAGCGCAGGAGGCGCGTCTAATGAAAAACTGTTTTTT